The clone carrying this TCR beta chain appeared once. The data stem from a study of blood T cell repertoires in COVID-19. Overall study context: The United States, Italy and Spain were the sources of the acute and convalescent COVID-19 samples.

In the original analysis: Counts of nucleated cells, estimated from reference gene primer amplification, were obtained. The repertoire was sequenced with immunoSEQ multiplex PCR; TCRdb's copy has only in-frame clones and lacks some. That table supplies the V and J calls and clone size; D and trimming were determined from the DNA. The sample holds about 190,000 clones; 80% to 90% are singletons and the top ten take around 14%. Deletions cut 5 bases from V and 2 bases from J, with 22 bases between. The germline V gene encodes CDR1 SGHNT and CDR2 YENEEA. The CDR3 is 17 residues long. Specimen: peripheral blood. This TCR derives from a man aged 25 to 45 with active or convalescent COVID-19. The chain has TRBV11-3 and TRBJ2-7; TRBD2 might be the D (7 bases). In DNA form, the CDR3 reads TGTGCCAGCAGCCCCCACCGCCGCGAGGGGGGGACCTACGAGCAGTACTTC. Translated: CASSPHRREGGTYEQYF.